This T cell receptor beta chain was captured by sequencing in a study of memory B cells and T cells in multiple sclerosis (dated 2018 in TCRdb). About the full investigation: The study compared TCR beta repertoires of autoproliferating peripheral T cells with brain lesion-infiltrating T cells in multiple sclerosis patients. TCR sequencing involved two multiple sclerosis patients from whom brain lesions at autopsy or brain-infiltrating cells from biopsy were available. What the authors observed across the whole study: Because clone-set sizes differed between compartments, counts of shared clonotypes were influenced and normalization was required.

Autoproliferating (CFSEdim) and non-proliferating (CFSEhi) T cell fractions were sequenced separately after stimulus-free culture of CFSE-labeled PBMCs. In total, approximately 5.1x10^7 CFSE-labeled PBMCs were cultured without stimulus for six to eight days, after which replicate wells were pooled. Labeling of PBMCs used approximately 0.53 uM CFSE, and the cells were then grown in serum-free AIM-V medium with no exogenous stimuli added. Before use, PBMCs were isolated by Ficoll density gradient centrifugation and cryopreserved. Live 7-AAD-negative cells were sorted on a FACSAria III, washed with PBS, and frozen at -80 degrees C as dry pellets. With respect to this clone: The specificity of this receptor is unknown. No much larger clone is present one base from it, and per-base qualities are unavailable.

Counted from cysteine to phenylalanine, this CDR3 has 20 amino acids. Left in the record is the CDR3 DNA by itself, 60 bases read in frame from the first base. CDR1 and CDR2 were assigned from the germline V gene as SGDLS and YYNGEE. V is shortened by 0 bases, J by 1 base, and the region joining them spans 25 bases. TCRbeta CDR3 regions were amplified from extracted genomic DNA using the immunoSEQ Platform. The immunoSEQ assay used multiplex PCR together with high-throughput sequencing and a bioinformatics pipeline from the vendor. Processing in the source paper ran as follows. Non-productive sequences and CDR3s shorter than 4 amino acids were excluded, and clonotype frequencies were recalculated for each sample. In immunoSEQ Analyzer 2.0, shared clonotypes were identified as those with identical CDR3 amino acid, V gene and J gene sequences. Repertoire overlap was normalized by dividing shared clonotype counts by the product of both clone-set sizes, scaled by 1000 into arbitrary units. This immuneACCESS table, as held by TCRdb, lists in-frame sequences with V and J called but not all clones. Of the missing ones, under half trace to an unresolved V gene in checked studies; the others have no known cause. The D gene and trimming were derived from the DNA, and the V and J assignments and clone size from that table. The sample table shows roughly 12,000 clones, and about 83% are seen once. The top ten clones comprise over 2.5% of the sample.

The sequence links TRBV9 to TRBJ1-1; TRBD1 might be the D gene, on 6 matching bases. The receptor comes from a human donor with multiple sclerosis. The sample comprised PBMCs from blood kept in culture. The nucleotides read TGTGCCAGCAGCGTAGCTAATGAGGGGGGGCAGGTACCTTCGAACACTGAAGCTTTCTTT. It translates as CASSVANEGGQVPSNTEAFF.